This TCR beta chain was captured in a study of T cell repertoires in cytomegalovirus infection. Across the whole study: Through public TCR beta signatures, both CMV infection and matching HLA type were indicated. Study-level results: Carriers of CMV plus the relevant HLA were identified by cumulative public TCR beta family frequency. Dominant in the ex vivo response were TCR beta clonotypes restricted by HLA-C and specific for CMV.

This clonotype occurred once. Its antigen is still unknown. TCRdb ran MiXCR on the reads and lists one entry per CDR3 protein. The table includes 150,000 to 200,000 distinct CDR3 sequences, about 30% detected once. Germline CDR1 SEHNR, CDR2 FQNEAQ (reference sequence). The CDR3 extends over 12 amino acids. Trimming took 3 bases from V and 10 from J, leaving 7 bases between them. This sequence originates from a human donor in good health (CMV status not recorded). Some clones in this sample may be carry-over from other donors' samples. The V gene is TRBV7-9, the J gene TRBJ1-6; D uncertain. The sequenced material came from PBMCs. The CDR3 sequence is CASSFDISPLHF. The DNA for the CDR3 is TGTGCCAGCAGCTTCGACATATCACCCCTCCACTTT.